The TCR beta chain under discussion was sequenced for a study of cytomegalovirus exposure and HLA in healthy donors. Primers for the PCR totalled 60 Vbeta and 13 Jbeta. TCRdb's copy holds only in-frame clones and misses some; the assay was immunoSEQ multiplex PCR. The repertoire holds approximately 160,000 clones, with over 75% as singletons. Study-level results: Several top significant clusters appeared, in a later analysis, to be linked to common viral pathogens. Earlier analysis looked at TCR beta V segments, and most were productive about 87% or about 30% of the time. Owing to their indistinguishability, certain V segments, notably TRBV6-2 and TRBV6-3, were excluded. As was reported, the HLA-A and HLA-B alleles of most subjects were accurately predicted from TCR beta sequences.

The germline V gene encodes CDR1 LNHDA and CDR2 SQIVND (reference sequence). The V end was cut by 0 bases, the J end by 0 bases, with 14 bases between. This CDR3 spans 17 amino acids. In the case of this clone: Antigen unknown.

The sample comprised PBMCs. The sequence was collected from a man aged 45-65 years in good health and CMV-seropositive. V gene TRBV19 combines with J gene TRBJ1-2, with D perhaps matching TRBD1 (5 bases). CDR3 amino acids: CASSIEGTGKANYGYTF. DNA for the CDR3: TGTGCCAGTAGTATAGAGGGCACAGGTAAAGCTAACTATGGCTACACCTTC. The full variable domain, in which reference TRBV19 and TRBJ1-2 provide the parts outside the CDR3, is DGGITQSPKYLFRKEGQNVTLSCEQNLNHDAMYWYRQDPGQGLRLIYYSQIVNDFQKGDIAEGYSVSREKKESFPLTVTSAQKNPTAFYLCASSIEGTGKANYGYTFGSGTRLTVV.